The clone carrying this T cell receptor (beta chain) was seen at least ten times. Its antigen is still unknown. cDNA synthesis used the whole RNA isolate, giving expressed TCRB sequences. It was found that naive, central memory and regulatory T cell samples averaged about 4 million reads. TCRdb's copy holds only in-frame clones and misses some; the assay was immunoSEQ multiplex PCR. The table shows around 150,000 clones, with 6.9% occurring only once. The data derive from a study of beta chain features in type 1 diabetes. General study results and limits: Any HLA-type effect on TCRB rearrangement remained unresolved here. cDNA-based sequencing might over-represent cells highly expressing TCR. Lower insertion and higher deletion counts appeared at VDJ junctions in type 1 diabetes patients.

V was clipped by 4 bases and J by 5 bases; unmatched bases: 3. Germline CDR1 is SNHLY and CDR2 is FYNNEI. CDR3 length: 14 residues. This clonotype originated in a woman in her 30s in good health. The chain uses TRBV2 and TRBJ2-1, with 9 bases fitting TRBD2. The sample consisted of central memory CD4+ T cells from blood. In DNA, the CDR3 is TGTGCCAGCAGTGTGACTAGCGGTAACAATGAGCAGTTCTTC. Translation gives CASSVTSGNNEQFF.